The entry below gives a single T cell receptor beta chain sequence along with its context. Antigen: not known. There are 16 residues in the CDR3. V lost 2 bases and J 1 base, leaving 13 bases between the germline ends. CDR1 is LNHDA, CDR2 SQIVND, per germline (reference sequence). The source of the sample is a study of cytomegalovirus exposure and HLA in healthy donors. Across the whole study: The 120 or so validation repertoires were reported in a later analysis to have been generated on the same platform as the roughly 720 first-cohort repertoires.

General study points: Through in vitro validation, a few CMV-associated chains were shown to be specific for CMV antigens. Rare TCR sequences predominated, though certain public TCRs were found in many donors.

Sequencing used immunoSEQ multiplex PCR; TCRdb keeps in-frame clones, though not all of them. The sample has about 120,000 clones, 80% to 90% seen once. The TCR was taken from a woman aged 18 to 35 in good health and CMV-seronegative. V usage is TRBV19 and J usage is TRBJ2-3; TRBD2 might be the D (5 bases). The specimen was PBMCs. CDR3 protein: CASSIRRSPGTDTQYF. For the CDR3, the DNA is TGTGCCAGTAGTATAAGGAGGAGCCCCGGCACAGATACGCAGTATTTT. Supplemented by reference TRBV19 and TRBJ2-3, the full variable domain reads DGGITQSPKYLFRKEGQNVTLSCEQNLNHDAMYWYRQDPGQGLRLIYYSQIVNDFQKGDIAEGYSVSREKKESFPLTVTSAQKNPTAFYLCASSIRRSPGTDTQYFGPGTRLTVL.